The 8 T cell receptor beta chains presented below share a single source sample, sequenced in a study of post-analysis software for immune sequencing data. Study observations and caveats: TRBV segments more frequent in patients than in controls numbered five and included TRBV5-6, TRBV5-1 and TRBV20-1.

TCR beta libraries were prepared from cDNA with unique molecular identifiers. TCRdb re-analysed the PCR reads in MiXCR, keeping a single row per CDR3 protein. This repertoire shows about 820,000 distinct CDR3 sequences, approximately 53% found once; its top ten account for approximately 4.3%. No antigen has been assigned to these receptors. Sequenced input: blood. The receptors originated from a girl under 18 with multiple sclerosis.

This clonotype has a handful of counts. A read error may produce the germline difference seen at one junction end. The rearrangement links TRBV7-7 to TRBJ2-3; the match to TRBD2 covers 12 bases. Germline CDR1 reads SSHAT; CDR2 reads FNYEAQ (reference sequence). The CDR3 covers 18 residues. The DNA for the CDR3 is TGTGCTAGCAGCGCCGCTCCCCTAGCGGGAGGGCCCTCAAATACGCAGTATTTT. This translates into CASSAAPLAGGPSNTQYF. The full variable domain, in which reference TRBV7-7 and TRBJ2-3 provide the parts outside the CDR3, is GAGVSQSPRYKVTKRGQDVTLRCDPISSHATLYWYQQALGQGPEFLTYFNYEAQPDKSGLPSDRFSAERPEGSISTLTIQRTEQRDSAMYRCASSAAPLAGGPSNTQYFGPGTRLTVL.

The rearrangement links TRBV7-2 to TRBJ1-1; possibly TRBD1 for D (5 bases). CDR1 is SGHTA and CDR2 is FQGNSA in the germline V gene. Between the trimmed V and J ends, which lost 4 bases and 0 bases, there was a span of 15 bases. The CDR3 is made up of 16 amino acids. The DNA of the CDR3 is TGTGCCAGCAGCTCACGGAGCAGGGCAATGAACACTGAAGCTTTCTTT. It yields the protein CASSSRSRAMNTEAFF.

The chain is built from TRBV20-1 and TRBJ2-4, with a possible D match to TRBD2 (6 bases). The CDR3 consists of 13 residues. Looked up from germline, CDR1 is DFQATT and CDR2 is SNEGSKA (reference sequence). V was shortened by 5 bases and J by 13 bases, with 21 bases between the two germline ends. The DNA for the CDR3 is TGCAGTGCTTCGCGACAGTCCTCGGGGGAGCAGTACTTC. Amino acid sequence: CSASRQSSGEQYF.

This clonotype was seen a few times. The V and J genes are TRBV12-3 or TRBV12-4 and TRBJ2-6; D perhaps matches TRBD2 (6 bases). The CDR3 is 18 residues long. V was pared by 1 base and J by 0 bases, with 13 bases between. The CDR3 protein is CASSLEGLRFSGANVLTF. The CDR3 DNA reads as TGTGCCAGCAGTTTAGAGGGACTGAGATTCTCTGGGGCCAACGTCCTGACTTTC.

The chain carries TRBV30 and TRBJ2-1, with D perhaps being TRBD1 or TRBD2 (6 bases each). The CDR3 is 15 residues long. Germline V CDR1 and CDR2: GTSNPN, SVGIG (reference sequence). V shed 4 bases and J shed 1 base, with 14 bases lying between them. The CDR3 reads CAWIARGGSYNEQFF. CDR3 in DNA: TGTGCCTGGATCGCTCGAGGGGGGTCCTACAATGAGCAGTTCTTC.

This chain joins TRBV7-8 and TRBJ2-1; D remains ambiguous. Germline CDR1 SGHVS, CDR2 FQNEAQ. The CDR3 length is 14 residues. V lost 1 base to trimming and J lost 6 bases, with 10 bases between them. This chain's CDR3 is CASSLGGLTNEQFF. The CDR3 bases are TGTGCCAGCAGCTTAGGAGGCCTCACCAATGAGCAGTTCTTC.

The chain employs TRBV5-1 and TRBJ1-5; D may be TRBD1 (6 bases). There are 16 residues in the CDR3. Trimming took 4 bases from V and 4 from J, leaving 18 bases between them. CDR1 and CDR2 from the germline V gene are SGHRS and YFSETQ. The CDR3 protein is CASSHGAGDNNQPQHF. In nucleotides, the CDR3 is TGCGCCAGCAGCCACGGGGCAGGGGATAATAATCAGCCCCAGCATTTT.

V usage is TRBV20-1 and J usage is TRBJ2-3; no reliable D call. V was clipped by 0 bases and J by 0 bases, with 13 bases between them. CDR3 size: 16 residues. Germline V lookup: CDR1 DFQATT, CDR2 SNEGSKA (reference sequence). The CDR3 bases are TGCAGTGCTAGAGATAAATGGCTTATTAGCACAGATACGCAGTATTTT. Its protein is CSARDKWLISTDTQYF.